This T cell receptor beta chain stems from a study of blood T cell repertoires in COVID-19. This CDR3 has 15 residues. Per germline, CDR1 SNHLY and CDR2 FYNNEI. The V end lost 4 bases, the J end lost 4 bases, and 17 bases lay between the germline ends. Here immunoSEQ multiplex PCR was the method, and the copy in TCRdb shows in-frame clones only, minus some. The sample has fewer than 150,000 clones, 75% to 90% seen once. The genes are TRBV2 and TRBJ2-7, with D maybe TRBD1 (5 bases). The origin of this receptor is a woman in her fifties or sixties with COVID-19, enrolled during active disease. Sequenced input: peripheral blood. CDR3 in DNA: TGTGCCAGCAGTGCAGAGGACATCCGCATTTACGAGCAGTACTTC. Encoded protein: CASSAEDIRIYEQYF.